Listed below are T cell receptor beta chains from one sample, sequenced in a study of T cell repertoires in cytomegalovirus infection. No antigen has been identified for these receptors. TCRdb re-derived calls from the reads in MiXCR, one entry per CDR3 protein. The profile shows some 590,000 distinct CDR3 sequences, 40% of them singletons. Source: cultured PBMCs, taken from culture after CMV antigen stimulation. The receptors originated from a human donor in good health (CMV status not recorded). Some clones in this sample may be carry-over from other donors' samples. CDR3s include the opening cysteine and the closing phenylalanine or tryptophan. The order of the fields is J gene, V gene, clone size, D gene, CDR3 DNA, CDR3 protein. D genes are given only for firm matches. Clone sizes are given selectively: once, few, many, or a class where the clone is expanded.

j_call: TRBJ1-3; v_call: TRBV27; clone_size: few; d_call: .; cdr3_nt: TGTGCCAGCAGCCCCACGGGGAGAGGAAACACCATATATTTT; cdr3_aa: CASSPTGRGNTIYF
j_call: TRBJ2-5; v_call: TRBV6-4; clone_size: .; d_call: TRBD1; cdr3_nt: TGTGCCAGCAGTGACGGGACAGGGGGCGCGGAGACCCAGTACTTC; cdr3_aa: CASSDGTGGAETQYF
j_call: TRBJ2-3; v_call: TRBV5-1; clone_size: .; d_call: TRBD2; cdr3_nt: TGCGCCAGCAGGATCGAGGCGGGGGGGCCTAGCACAGATACGCAGTATTTT; cdr3_aa: CASRIEAGGPSTDTQYF
j_call: TRBJ2-7; v_call: TRBV2; clone_size: .; d_call: TRBD1; cdr3_nt: TGTGCCAGCAGGATACAGGGGATGCCCTACGAGCAGTACTTC; cdr3_aa: CASRIQGMPYEQYF
j_call: TRBJ1-4; v_call: TRBV28; clone_size: .; d_call: .; cdr3_nt: TGTGCCAGCAGTTCCGGGAGGACAGAAACTAATGAAAAACTGTTTTTT; cdr3_aa: CASSSGRTETNEKLFF
j_call: TRBJ2-1; v_call: TRBV19; clone_size: few; d_call: .; cdr3_nt: TGTGCCAGTAGTATCCAGCAGCGGAGCGGTCCCTACAATGAGCAGTTCTTC; cdr3_aa: CASSIQQRSGPYNEQFF
j_call: TRBJ2-7; v_call: TRBV4-1; clone_size: .; d_call: TRBD1; cdr3_nt: TGCGCCAGCAGCCTGCGGGACAGGGGAGTAGAGCAGTACTTC; cdr3_aa: CASSLRDRGVEQYF
j_call: TRBJ2-5; v_call: TRBV4-3; clone_size: few; d_call: .; cdr3_nt: TGCGCCAGCAGCCAAGAGGGGGTGGGGAGATCAGAGACCCAGTACTTC; cdr3_aa: CASSQEGVGRSETQYF
j_call: TRBJ1-6; v_call: TRBV19; clone_size: few; d_call: .; cdr3_nt: TGTGCCAGTAGTAAGGTCCTGTCCGACTCCTATAATTCACCCCTCCACTTT; cdr3_aa: CASSKVLSDSYNSPLHF
j_call: TRBJ1-4; v_call: TRBV5-4; clone_size: .; d_call: .; cdr3_nt: TGTGCCAGCAGCTCCCGGTCCGGGCCGCTCTCGGATGAAAAACTGTTTTTT; cdr3_aa: CASSSRSGPLSDEKLFF